This T cell receptor beta chain was captured by sequencing in a study of blood T cell repertoires in COVID-19. Per germline, CDR1 LNHDA and CDR2 SQIVND (reference sequence). Unmatched junction bases numbered 6, after V lost 5 bases and J lost 5 bases. The CDR3 is 14 residues long. Two negative PCRs, clearance, or symptom resolution had been documented for recovered Cohort 3 donors. The data were produced by immunoSEQ multiplex PCR, yet TCRdb's version contains in-frame clones alone and is incomplete. The sample records some 200,000 clones, approximately 75% being singletons. The specimen sequenced was PBMCs or T cells enriched from blood (not recorded which). V usage is TRBV19 and J usage is TRBJ2-5, with TRBD1 identical over 9 bases. This receptor was identified in a man in his forties or fifties who had recovered from COVID-19. In DNA form, the CDR3 reads TGTGCCAGTAGTTTACAGGGGGCGTGGGAGACCCAGTACTTC. As protein: CASSLQGAWETQYF.